This T cell receptor beta chain was recorded in a study of cytomegalovirus exposure and HLA in healthy donors. Turning to the study itself: An early release of data contained about 85 million unique TCRs, which came from HLA-typed donors. Study outcomes and limitations: V- and J-gene trimming in TCR beta was tied to a missense DCLRE1C variant by an analysis performed later. Presence/absence analyses rested on an assumption that sequencing depth was roughly uniform across donors.

Use of 60 Vbeta and 13 Jbeta primers characterized the PCR. TCRdb keeps only in-frame clones here, not all; method: immunoSEQ multiplex PCR. This sample has 200,000 to 250,000 clones, with 75% to 90% found just once. Remarks on this clone: Its antigen is still unknown.

CDR3 length: 11 amino acids. Germline CDR1 is DFQATT and CDR2 is SNEGSKA (reference sequence). The TCR sequence derives from a woman aged 18-29 years in good health and CMV-seronegative. Sequenced input: PBMCs. The rearrangement joins TRBV20-1 to TRBJ2-5; D is unresolved. The end of the DNA is better explained by TRBJ2-7, so the J call may be wrong. Written as DNA, the CDR3 is TGCAGTGCTAGTAGAACCTACGAGCAGTACTTC. Its protein product is CSASRTYEQYF.